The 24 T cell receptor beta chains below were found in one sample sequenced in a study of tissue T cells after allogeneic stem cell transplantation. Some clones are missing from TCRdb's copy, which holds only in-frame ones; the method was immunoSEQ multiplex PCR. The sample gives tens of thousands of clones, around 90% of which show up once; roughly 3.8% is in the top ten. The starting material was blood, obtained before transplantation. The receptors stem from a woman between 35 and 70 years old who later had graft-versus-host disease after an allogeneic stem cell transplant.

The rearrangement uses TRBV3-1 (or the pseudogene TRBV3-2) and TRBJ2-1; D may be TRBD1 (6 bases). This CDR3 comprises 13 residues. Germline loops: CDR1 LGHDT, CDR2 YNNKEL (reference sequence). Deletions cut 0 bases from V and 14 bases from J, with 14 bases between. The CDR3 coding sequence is TGTGCCAGCAGCCAAGATCGTCCGGCAGGGGAGTTCTTC. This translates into CASSQDRPAGEFF.

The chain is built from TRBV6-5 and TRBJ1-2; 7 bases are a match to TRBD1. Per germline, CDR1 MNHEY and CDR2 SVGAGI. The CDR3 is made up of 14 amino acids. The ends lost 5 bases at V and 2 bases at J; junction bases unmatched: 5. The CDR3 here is CASSKRTGNYGYTF. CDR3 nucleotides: TGTGCCAGCAGTAAAAGGACAGGAAACTATGGCTACACCTTC.

The CDR3 DNA sequence: TGTGCCAGTAGTATAATTTCCTCCAGTAGCGGGATTGGGAATGAGCAGTTCTTC. It encodes CASSIISSSSGIGNEQFF. This sequence joins TRBV19 and TRBJ2-1; 8 bases map to TRBD2. With V trimmed by 2 bases and J by 7 bases, 16 bases remained unmatched. Germline-derived CDR1 and CDR2 are LNHDA and SQIVND (reference sequence). The CDR3 runs to 18 residues.

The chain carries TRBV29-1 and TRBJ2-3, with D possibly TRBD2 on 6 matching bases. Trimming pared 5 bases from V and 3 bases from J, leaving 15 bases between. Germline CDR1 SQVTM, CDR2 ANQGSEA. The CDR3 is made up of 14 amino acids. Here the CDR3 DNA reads TGCAGCGTTTCGAGGACCCGGGGGACAGATACGCAGTATTTT. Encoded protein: CSVSRTRGTDTQYF.

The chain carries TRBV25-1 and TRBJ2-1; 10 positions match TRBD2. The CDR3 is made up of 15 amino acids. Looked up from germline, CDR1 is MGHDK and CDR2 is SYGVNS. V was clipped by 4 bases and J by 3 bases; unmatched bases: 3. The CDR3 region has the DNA TGTGCCAGCAGTGGTACTAGCGGGGACTACAATGAGCAGTTCTTC. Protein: CASSGTSGDYNEQFF.

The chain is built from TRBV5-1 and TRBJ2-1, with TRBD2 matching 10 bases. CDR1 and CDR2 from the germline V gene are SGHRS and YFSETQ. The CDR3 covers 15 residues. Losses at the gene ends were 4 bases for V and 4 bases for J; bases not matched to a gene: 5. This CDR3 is CASSATSGDYNEQFF. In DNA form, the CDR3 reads TGCGCCAGCAGCGCAACTAGCGGGGATTACAATGAGCAGTTCTTC.

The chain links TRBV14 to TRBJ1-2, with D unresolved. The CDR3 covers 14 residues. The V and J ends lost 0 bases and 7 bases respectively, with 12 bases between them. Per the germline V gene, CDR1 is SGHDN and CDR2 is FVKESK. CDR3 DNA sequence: TGTGCCAGCAGCCAAGATAGGGCAGGCGCTGGCTACACCTTC. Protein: CASSQDRAGAGYTF. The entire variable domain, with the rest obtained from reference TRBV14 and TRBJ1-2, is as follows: EAGVTQFPSHSVIEKGQTVTLRCDPISGHDNLYWYRRVMGKEIKFLLHFVKESKQDESGMPNNRFLAERTGGTYSTLKVQPAELEDSGVYFCASSQDRAGAGYTFGSGTRLTVV.

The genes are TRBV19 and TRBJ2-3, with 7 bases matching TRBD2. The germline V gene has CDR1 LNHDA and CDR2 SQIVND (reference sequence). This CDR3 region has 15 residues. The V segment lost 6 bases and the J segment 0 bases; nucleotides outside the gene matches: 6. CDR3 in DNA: TGTGCCAGTAGCCTCGGGACTACCAGCACAGATACGCAGTATTTT. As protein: CASSLGTTSTDTQYF.

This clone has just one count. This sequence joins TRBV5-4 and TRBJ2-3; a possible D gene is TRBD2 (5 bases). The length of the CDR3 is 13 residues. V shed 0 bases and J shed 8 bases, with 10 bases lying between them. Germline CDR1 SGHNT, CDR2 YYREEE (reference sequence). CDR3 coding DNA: TGTGCCAGCAGCTTGGGGGAGCCTGGTACGCAGTATTTT. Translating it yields CASSLGEPGTQYF.

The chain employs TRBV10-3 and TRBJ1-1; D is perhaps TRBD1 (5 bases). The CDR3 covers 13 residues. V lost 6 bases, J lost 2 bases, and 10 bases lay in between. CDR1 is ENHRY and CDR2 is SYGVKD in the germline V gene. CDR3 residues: CAIRPGPNTEAFF. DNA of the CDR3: TGTGCCATCAGGCCGGGACCAAACACTGAAGCTTTCTTT.

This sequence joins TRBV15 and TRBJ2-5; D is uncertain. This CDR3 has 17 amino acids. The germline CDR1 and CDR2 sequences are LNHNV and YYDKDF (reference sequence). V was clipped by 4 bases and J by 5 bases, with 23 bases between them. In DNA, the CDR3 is TGTGCCACCAGCATACGCCGGGTCTCAATCCAGAGTGAGACCCAGTACTTC. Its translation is CATSIRRVSIQSETQYF.

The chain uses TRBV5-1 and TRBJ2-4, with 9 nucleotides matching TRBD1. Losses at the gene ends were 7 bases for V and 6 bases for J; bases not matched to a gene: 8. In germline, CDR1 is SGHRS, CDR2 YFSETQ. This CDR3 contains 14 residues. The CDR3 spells CASATGTGRNIQYF. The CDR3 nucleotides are TGCGCCAGCGCGACCGGGACAGGGAGAAACATTCAGTACTTC. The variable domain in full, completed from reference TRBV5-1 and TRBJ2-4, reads KAGVTQTPRYLIKTRGQQVTLSCSPISGHRSVSWYQQTPGQGLQFLFEYFSETQRNKGNFPGRFSGRQFSNSRSEMNVSTLELGDSALYLCASATGTGRNIQYFGAGTRLSVL.

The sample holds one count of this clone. The CDR3 loop is CSVETGPEAFF. The CDR3 bases are TGCAGCGTCGAAACAGGGCCTGAAGCTTTCTTT. The chain carries TRBV29-1 and TRBJ1-1, with TRBD1 as a possible D gene (6 bases). V lost 6 bases to trimming and J lost 6 bases, with 11 bases between them. The CDR3 spans 11 residues. Germline loops: CDR1 SQVTM, CDR2 ANQGSEA.

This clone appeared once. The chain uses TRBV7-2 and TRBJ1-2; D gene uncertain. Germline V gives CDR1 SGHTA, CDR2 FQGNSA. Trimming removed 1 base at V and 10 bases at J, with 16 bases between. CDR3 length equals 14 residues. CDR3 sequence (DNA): TGTGCCAGCAGCTTAGACCCCGGGAGAGGACCCTACACCTTC. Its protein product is CASSLDPGRGPYTF.

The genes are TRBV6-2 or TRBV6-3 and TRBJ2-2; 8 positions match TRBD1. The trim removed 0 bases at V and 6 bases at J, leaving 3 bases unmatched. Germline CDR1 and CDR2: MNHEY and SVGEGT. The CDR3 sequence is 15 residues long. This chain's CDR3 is CASSYSTGVAGELFF. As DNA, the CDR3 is TGTGCCAGCAGTTACTCGACAGGGGTAGCCGGGGAGCTGTTTTTT.

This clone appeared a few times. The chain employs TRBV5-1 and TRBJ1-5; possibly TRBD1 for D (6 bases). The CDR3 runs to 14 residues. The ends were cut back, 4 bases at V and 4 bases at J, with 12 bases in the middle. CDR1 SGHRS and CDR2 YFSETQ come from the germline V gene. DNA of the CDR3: TGCGCCAGCAGCATAGGGGGGCGAAATCAGCCCCAGCATTTT. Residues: CASSIGGRNQPQHF.

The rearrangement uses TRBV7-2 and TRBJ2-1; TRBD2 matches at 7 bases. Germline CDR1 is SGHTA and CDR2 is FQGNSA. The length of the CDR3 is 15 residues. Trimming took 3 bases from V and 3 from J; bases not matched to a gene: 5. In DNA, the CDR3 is TGTGCCAGCAGCTTGGTGACTAGCTTCTACAATGAGCAGTTCTTC. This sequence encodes CASSLVTSFYNEQFF.

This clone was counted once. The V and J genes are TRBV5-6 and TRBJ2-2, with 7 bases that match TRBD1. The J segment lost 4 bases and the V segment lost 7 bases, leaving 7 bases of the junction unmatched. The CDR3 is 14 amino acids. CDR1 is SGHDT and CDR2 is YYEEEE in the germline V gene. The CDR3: CASHDTGVTGELFF. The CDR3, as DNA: TGTGCCAGCCATGACACAGGGGTCACCGGGGAGCTGTTTTTT.

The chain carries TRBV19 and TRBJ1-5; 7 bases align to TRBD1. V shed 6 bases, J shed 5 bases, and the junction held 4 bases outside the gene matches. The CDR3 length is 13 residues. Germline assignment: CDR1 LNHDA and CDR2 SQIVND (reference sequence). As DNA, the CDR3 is TGTGCCAGTAGGGAACAGGGGTATCAGCCCCAGCATTTT. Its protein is CASREQGYQPQHF.

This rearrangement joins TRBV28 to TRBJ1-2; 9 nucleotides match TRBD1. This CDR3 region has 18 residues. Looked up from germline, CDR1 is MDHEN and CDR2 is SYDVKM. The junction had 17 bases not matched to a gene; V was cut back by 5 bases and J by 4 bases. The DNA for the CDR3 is TGTGCCAGCAGTGCCGGGACAGGGCTTAATCTCCCATCCTATGGCTACACCTTC. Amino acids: CASSAGTGLNLPSYGYTF.

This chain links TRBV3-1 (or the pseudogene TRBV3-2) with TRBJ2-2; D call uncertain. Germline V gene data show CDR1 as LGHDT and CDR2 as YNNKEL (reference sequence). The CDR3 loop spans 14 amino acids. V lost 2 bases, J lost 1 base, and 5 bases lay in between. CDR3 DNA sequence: TGTGCCAGCAGCCAACACGGGAACACCGGGGAGCTGTTTTTT. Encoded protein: CASSQHGNTGELFF.

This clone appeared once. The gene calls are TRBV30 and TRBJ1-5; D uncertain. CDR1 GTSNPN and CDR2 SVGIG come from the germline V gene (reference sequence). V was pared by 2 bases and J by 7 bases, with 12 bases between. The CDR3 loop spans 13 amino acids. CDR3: CAWSTAFGQPQHF. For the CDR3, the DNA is TGTGCCTGGAGTACAGCTTTTGGGCAGCCCCAGCATTTT.

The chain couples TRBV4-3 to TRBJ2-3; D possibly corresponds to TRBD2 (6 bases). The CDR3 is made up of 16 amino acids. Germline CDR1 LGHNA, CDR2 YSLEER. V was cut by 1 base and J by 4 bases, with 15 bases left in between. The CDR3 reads CASSQATGALADTQYF. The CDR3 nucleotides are TGCGCCAGCAGCCAAGCAACGGGAGCTCTTGCAGATACGCAGTATTTT.

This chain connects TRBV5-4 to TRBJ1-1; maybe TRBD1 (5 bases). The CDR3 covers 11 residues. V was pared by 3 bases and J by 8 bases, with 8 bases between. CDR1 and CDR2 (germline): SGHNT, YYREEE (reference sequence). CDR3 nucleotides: TGTGCCAGCAGCTCCTCAGGGGAAGCTTTCTTT. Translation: CASSSSGEAFF.